These T cell receptor beta chains were read from a single sample in a study of cytomegalovirus exposure and HLA in healthy donors. Clones were read by immunoSEQ multiplex PCR, and TCRdb kept only the in-frame ones, dropping some. The sample lists 70,000 to 80,000 clones, roughly four fifths occurring once. The sequenced material came from PBMCs. Receptors originate from a young man in good health and CMV-seronegative. CDR3s include the opening cysteine and the closing phenylalanine or tryptophan. D genes are given only for firm matches. Rows may omit the clone size; those that give it use once, few, many or a size class.

abundance: few; d_gene: NA; j_gene: TRBJ1-2; v_gene: TRBV18; CDR3aa: CASSLQTADYGYTF; CDR3nt: TGTGCCAGCTCACTACAGACAGCAGACTATGGCTACACCTTC
abundance: NA; d_gene: NA; j_gene: TRBJ2-3; v_gene: TRBV6-8; CDR3aa: CASSVEVDTDTQYF; CDR3nt: TGTGCCAGCAGCGTCGAAGTAGACACAGATACGCAGTATTTT
abundance: once; d_gene: TRBD2; j_gene: TRBJ2-1; v_gene: TRBV6-4; CDR3aa: CASRAGGPGNEQFF; CDR3nt: TGTGCCAGCAGAGCGGGAGGGCCCGGCAATGAGCAGTTCTTC
abundance: NA; d_gene: TRBD2; j_gene: TRBJ2-3; v_gene: TRBV30; CDR3aa: CAWSSGGGTDTQYF; CDR3nt: TGTGCCTGGTCGAGCGGGGGGGGCACAGATACGCAGTATTTT
abundance: NA; d_gene: NA; j_gene: TRBJ1-2; v_gene: TRBV29-1; CDR3aa: CSAGFRGPYGYTF; CDR3nt: TGCAGCGCCGGATTCAGGGGACCTTATGGCTACACCTTC
abundance: once; d_gene: NA; j_gene: TRBJ2-7; v_gene: TRBV19; CDR3aa: CASSIASRSGSEQYF; CDR3nt: TGTGCCAGTAGTATAGCTTCAAGATCCGGGTCCGAGCAGTACTTC
abundance: NA; d_gene: TRBD1; j_gene: TRBJ1-1; v_gene: TRBV19; CDR3aa: CASSVPGQGAREAFF; CDR3nt: TGTGCCAGTAGTGTACCGGGACAGGGGGCGCGGGAAGCTTTCTTT
abundance: NA; d_gene: NA; j_gene: TRBJ1-5; v_gene: TRBV28; CDR3aa: CASSLSIDQPQHF; CDR3nt: TGTGCCAGCAGTTTATCCATAGATCAGCCCCAGCATTTT
abundance: NA; d_gene: TRBD1; j_gene: TRBJ2-1; v_gene: TRBV15; CDR3aa: CATSRDLAQGDNEQFF; CDR3nt: TGTGCCACCAGCAGAGATTTAGCACAGGGGGACAATGAGCAGTTCTTC
abundance: few; d_gene: TRBD2; j_gene: TRBJ2-3; v_gene: TRBV2; CDR3aa: CASSLGLAGGTDTQYF; CDR3nt: TGTGCCAGCAGCTTGGGGCTAGCGGGGGGAACAGATACGCAGTATTTT
abundance: once; d_gene: TRBD2; j_gene: TRBJ2-5; v_gene: TRBV30; CDR3aa: CAWSGLAQETQYF; CDR3nt: TGTGCCTGGAGTGGACTAGCCCAAGAGACCCAGTACTTC
abundance: NA; d_gene: NA; j_gene: TRBJ1-1; v_gene: TRBV27; CDR3aa: CASSLSFTGELEAFF; CDR3nt: TGTGCCAGCAGTTTATCGTTTACCGGGGAGCTGGAAGCTTTCTTT
abundance: NA; d_gene: NA; j_gene: TRBJ1-1; v_gene: TRBV28; CDR3aa: CASSLVGAEAFF; CDR3nt: TGTGCCAGCAGTTTAGTGGGGGCAGAAGCTTTCTTT
abundance: NA; d_gene: TRBD1; j_gene: TRBJ1-1; v_gene: TRBV29-1; CDR3aa: CSVRPRQGAGSTEAFF; CDR3nt: TGCAGCGTTAGGCCCCGACAGGGGGCTGGGAGCACTGAAGCTTTCTTT
abundance: NA; d_gene: NA; j_gene: TRBJ2-7; v_gene: TRBV14; CDR3aa: CASSQDHSIQSLEQYF; CDR3nt: TGTGCCAGCAGCCAAGATCACAGTATCCAATCCCTCGAGCAGTACTTC
abundance: few; d_gene: NA; j_gene: TRBJ2-7; v_gene: TRBV29-1; CDR3aa: CSVTPVGDPGYEQYF; CDR3nt: TGCAGCGTTACTCCCGTAGGGGATCCTGGTTACGAGCAGTACTTC
abundance: NA; d_gene: TRBD1; j_gene: TRBJ1-1; v_gene: TRBV25-1; CDR3aa: CASSERDRREAFF; CDR3nt: TGTGCCAGCAGTGAAAGGGACAGGCGTGAAGCTTTCTTT
abundance: NA; d_gene: NA; j_gene: TRBJ1-2; v_gene: TRBV30; CDR3aa: CAWSRGHHYGYTF; CDR3nt: TGTGCCTGGAGCCGGGGACATCACTATGGCTACACCTTC
abundance: NA; d_gene: NA; j_gene: TRBJ1-5; v_gene: TRBV2; CDR3aa: CASSGISGQPQHF; CDR3nt: TGTGCCAGCAGTGGCATTTCGGGTCAGCCCCAGCATTTT
abundance: NA; d_gene: TRBD2; j_gene: TRBJ2-1; v_gene: TRBV9; CDR3aa: CASSVVLAGGGEQFF; CDR3nt: TGTGCCAGCAGCGTAGTACTAGCGGGAGGCGGGGAGCAGTTCTTC
abundance: NA; d_gene: NA; j_gene: TRBJ2-6; v_gene: TRBV5-1; CDR3aa: CASGPGMKGANVLTF; CDR3nt: TGCGCCAGCGGTCCGGGGATGAAAGGGGCCAACGTCCTGACTTTC
abundance: NA; d_gene: TRBD1; j_gene: TRBJ2-7; v_gene: TRBV4-2; CDR3aa: CASSPGQGALEQYF; CDR3nt: TGTGCCAGCAGCCCCGGACAGGGGGCGTTAGAGCAGTACTTC
abundance: NA; d_gene: TRBD2; j_gene: TRBJ2-3; v_gene: TRBV5-6; CDR3aa: CASSPGYSGTVWYF; CDR3nt: TGTGCCAGCAGCCCGGGATATAGCGGGACGGTTTGGTATTTT
abundance: NA; d_gene: TRBD1; j_gene: TRBJ1-1; v_gene: TRBV11-2; CDR3aa: CASSWDRGHPTSPEAFF; CDR3nt: TGTGCCAGCAGCTGGGACAGGGGGCATCCCACTTCACCTGAAGCTTTCTTT
abundance: NA; d_gene: NA; j_gene: TRBJ1-5; v_gene: TRBV28; CDR3aa: CAIGTNQPQHF; CDR3nt: TGTGCCATCGGGACTAATCAGCCCCAGCATTTT
abundance: NA; d_gene: NA; j_gene: TRBJ2-3; v_gene: TRBV2; CDR3aa: CASSTGQKAADTQYF; CDR3nt: TGTGCCAGCAGTACCGGACAGAAGGCGGCAGATACGCAGTATTTT
abundance: NA; d_gene: NA; j_gene: TRBJ1-2; v_gene: TRBV30; CDR3aa: CAWNGGSDYGYTF; CDR3nt: TGTGCCTGGAATGGGGGGTCGGACTATGGCTACACCTTC
abundance: NA; d_gene: TRBD1; j_gene: TRBJ1-2; v_gene: TRBV6-6; CDR3aa: CASSYGQGGNYGYTF; CDR3nt: TGTGCCAGCAGTTATGGACAGGGGGGGAACTATGGCTACACCTTC
abundance: NA; d_gene: TRBD2; j_gene: TRBJ2-5; v_gene: TRBV5-4; CDR3aa: CASSPFSGKRETQYF; CDR3nt: TGTGCCAGCAGCCCGTTTAGCGGGAAGCGGGAGACCCAGTACTTC